The entry below describes one TCR beta chain. Its target is not known. Primers: 60 Vbeta forward and 13 Jbeta reverse. This table comes from immunoSEQ multiplex PCR, and its TCRdb copy is limited to in-frame clones, with some not included. The profile covers about 240,000 clones, with roughly four fifths appearing a single time and roughly 7.4% taken by the ten largest. The data originate from a study of cytomegalovirus exposure and HLA in healthy donors. Study-wide context: A previous analysis identified 90 million to 140 million unique TCR beta sequences derived from roughly 190 million T cells. Study-level results: Later analysis showed TCR association rates varying by HLA locus, highest for DRB1 and lowest for HLA-C. What a later analysis reportedly showed was that an Asian-associated ancestry cluster had fewer N-insertions than the approximately 670-donor mean. TCR beta sequences numbering around 15,000 were associated with HLA alleles at 0.05 false discovery rate in a later analysis.

There are 14 residues in the CDR3. With 6 bases clipped from V and 5 bases from J, the junction kept 8 bases outside the gene matches. CDR1 is SGHRS, CDR2 YFSETQ, per germline. The chain links TRBV5-1 to TRBJ2-1; 7 nucleotides align to TRBD1. The sequence was obtained from a woman aged 55-69 years in good health and CMV-seropositive. Sequencing was performed on PBMCs. The CDR3 coding sequence is TGCGCCAGCAACCCGACAGGGATGGACAATGAGCAGTTCTTC. It is translated as CASNPTGMDNEQFF.